This is a list of T cell receptor beta chains from one sample in a study of CD4 T cells in relation to SARS-CoV-2 and coronaviruses. Repertoires were generated with immunoSEQ multiplex PCR, while TCRdb's copy carries only in-frame clones and drops some. The data contain 29,000 or so clones, roughly four fifths of them singletons. These receptors' targets are unknown. The sequenced material came from CD4+ T cells from PBMCs, cultured in vitro. The source of these receptors is a human donor in good health. The CDR3 runs from the conserved cysteine through the conserved F or W. Fields, in order: CDR3 protein, CDR3 DNA, D gene, clone size, J gene, V gene. The D gene is left open where the match is weak. The size of a clone is reported for some rows only, either as once, few or many, or as a class for expanded clones.

CASSVSGQGNQPQHF TGTGCCAGCAGTGTGTCGGGACAGGGGAATCAGCCCCAGCATTTT TRBD1 - TRBJ1-5 TRBV2
CSASVPSPRPYNEQFF TGCAGTGCTAGTGTCCCCTCTCCACGCCCCTACAATGAGCAGTTCTTC - - TRBJ2-1 TRBV20-1
CASSEICARLYSNQPQHF TGTGCCAGCAGTGAAATCTGTGCCAGGTTGTATAGCAATCAGCCCCAGCATTTT - - TRBJ1-5 TRBV25-1
CASSYSKLDTQYF TGTGCCAGCAGTTACTCGAAGCTGGATACGCAGTATTTT - once TRBJ2-3 TRBV6-2/TRBV6-3
CASSPRSDGYGYTF TGTGCCAGCAGCCCCCGGTCGGATGGCTATGGCTACACCTTC - few TRBJ1-2 TRBV3-1/TRBV3-2
CASSESGPDTQYF TGCGCCAGCAGTGAGTCGGGACCTGATACGCAGTATTTT - - TRBJ2-3 TRBV10-1
CASSRQGGNQPQHF TGTGCCAGCAGCCGACAGGGGGGCAATCAGCCCCAGCATTTT TRBD1 few TRBJ1-5 TRBV6-5
CTSSWTRMGTEAFF TGCACCAGCAGCTGGACACGGATGGGGACTGAAGCTTTCTTT - - TRBJ1-1 TRBV1
CASSLTNLMGSYEQYF TGTGCCAGCAGCTTGACGAATCTCATGGGCTCCTACGAGCAGTACTTC - - TRBJ2-7 TRBV5-6
CASSLGLQGSGANVLTF TGCGCCAGCAGCTTGGGCCTTCAGGGGTCTGGGGCCAACGTCCTGACTTTC - - TRBJ2-6 TRBV5-1
CASSSRAVAGTLYEQYF TGTGCCAGTAGTTCACGGGCCGTAGCGGGTACCCTCTACGAGCAGTACTTC TRBD2 once TRBJ2-7 TRBV19
CASSQDGRQKSYEQYF TGTGCCAGCAGCCAAGATGGTCGGCAGAAGTCTTACGAGCAGTACTTC - - TRBJ2-7 TRBV14
CASSLERRAIEQFF TGTGCCAGCAGCTTAGAGCGGAGGGCGATTGAGCAGTTCTTC - few TRBJ2-1 TRBV7-9
CASSYVGTGANVLTF TGTGCCAGCAGTTACGTCGGAACTGGGGCCAACGTCCTGACTTTC - - TRBJ2-6 TRBV6-5
CASSYSTPGAGRVVQYF TGTGCCAGCAGTTACTCGACCCCGGGTGCTGGTCGAGTCGTGCAGTACTTC - - TRBJ2-7 TRBV6-2/TRBV6-3
CASSYGGAGDDTQYF TGTGCCAGCAGTTACGGCGGGGCGGGGGACGATACGCAGTATTTT TRBD2 - TRBJ2-3 TRBV6-2/TRBV6-3
CASSQEGGLMSTEAFF TGTGCCAGCAGCCAAGAGGGAGGTCTGATGAGCACTGAAGCTTTCTTT - few TRBJ1-1 TRBV4-2
CASSEEVYEQYF TGTGCCAGCAGTGAAGAGGTCTACGAGCAGTACTTC - - TRBJ2-7 TRBV6-1
CASSFGVSNTQYF TGTGCCAGCAGTTTCGGGGTGTCAAATACGCAGTATTTT - - TRBJ2-3 TRBV12-3/TRBV12-4
CASSSQGQEGTEAFF TGTGCCAGCTCATCACAAGGACAGGAGGGCACTGAAGCTTTCTTT TRBD1 - TRBJ1-1 TRBV18
CASRLRRNTEAFF TGTGCCAGCAGGCTCAGGCGGAACACTGAAGCTTTCTTT - few TRBJ1-1 TRBV2
CASRTRGSAYEQYF TGCGCCAGCAGAACTCGAGGGAGCGCCTACGAGCAGTACTTC - - TRBJ2-7 TRBV5-1
CASSPRPTDTQYF TGTGCCAGCTCACCAAGACCTACAGATACGCAGTATTTT - - TRBJ2-3 TRBV18
CASSSKGRDRSETQYF TGTGCCAGCAGCTCCAAGGGCCGGGACAGGTCAGAGACCCAGTACTTC TRBD1 - TRBJ2-5 TRBV11-2
CASSTGTFWEQYF TGTGCCAGTAGTACCGGGACGTTCTGGGAGCAGTACTTC - once TRBJ2-7 TRBV19
CASSPPTYEQYF TGTGCCAGCAGTCCACCAACCTACGAGCAGTACTTC - - TRBJ2-7 TRBV28
CASTQETGLNYGYTF TGTGCCAGCACCCAAGAAACGGGTCTTAACTATGGCTACACCTTC - few TRBJ1-2 TRBV7-9
CASSSQSRGYTF TGTGCCAGCAGCTCCCAAAGCAGGGGCTACACCTTC - few TRBJ1-2 TRBV5-4
CASSPPPGDTGELFF TGTGCCAGCTCACCGCCACCCGGGGACACCGGGGAGCTGTTTTTT - - TRBJ2-2 TRBV18
CASSPGMSYEQYF TGTGCCAGCTCACCAGGGATGTCCTACGAGCAGTACTTC - - TRBJ2-7 TRBV18
CASSPSGLAGGRETQYF TGTGCCAGCAGCCCGAGTGGTCTAGCGGGAGGGCGAGAGACCCAGTACTTC TRBD2 - TRBJ2-5 TRBV7-2
CASSQGLAGGIDTQYF TGTGCCAGCAGTCAAGGACTAGCGGGAGGGATAGATACGCAGTATTTT TRBD2 - TRBJ2-3 TRBV7-3
CASSLGVRSTGNTIYF TGCGCCAGCAGCTTGGGGGTCAGGTCCACTGGAAACACCATATATTTT - - TRBJ1-3 TRBV5-1
CASSGGVGVGGYTF TGTGCCAGCAGTGGGGGTGTAGGAGTTGGGGGCTACACCTTC - once TRBJ1-2 TRBV25-1
CASSIFSGSYNEQFF TGCGCCAGCAGCATCTTCAGCGGTTCCTACAATGAGCAGTTCTTC - - TRBJ2-1 TRBV5-1
CASSWQTPLHRGIYGYTF TGTGCCAGCAGCTGGCAAACCCCCCTACACAGGGGGATCTATGGCTACACCTTC TRBD1 few TRBJ1-2 TRBV5-6
CASSRGGAADTQYF TGTGCCAGCAGTCGCGGGGGCGCCGCAGATACGCAGTATTTT - few TRBJ2-3 TRBV27
CASSLAGGTDTQYF TGTGCCAGCAGCTTGGCGGGGGGCACAGATACGCAGTATTTT - - TRBJ2-3 TRBV5-4
CASSVGLAGPTDTQYF TGTGCCAGCAGCGTAGGTCTAGCGGGGCCCACAGATACGCAGTATTTT TRBD2 - TRBJ2-3 TRBV9
CASSQGELGYTF TGTGCCAGCAGCCAAGGGGAGTTGGGCTACACCTTC - - TRBJ1-2 TRBV14
CARDPLAGPYEQYF TGTGCCAGAGACCCGTTAGCGGGACCCTACGAGCAGTACTTC TRBD2 - TRBJ2-7 TRBV27
CASSRQPGLDTEAFF TGTGCCAGCAGCCGTCAGCCGGGATTGGACACTGAAGCTTTCTTT - - TRBJ1-1 TRBV7-2
CASSSGLAGVSDTQYF TGTGCCAGCAGCTCCGGACTAGCGGGAGTTTCAGATACGCAGTATTTT TRBD2 few TRBJ2-3 TRBV5-4
CASSFPDRESPLHF TGTGCCAGCAGCTTCCCAGACAGGGAATCACCCCTCCACTTT TRBD1 - TRBJ1-6 TRBV5-6
CASSTSGTGVQETQYF TGTGCCAGCAGCACATCCGGGACAGGGGTTCAAGAGACCCAGTACTTC TRBD1 - TRBJ2-5 TRBV7-2
CASSPEIQGSGYGYTF TGTGCCAGCAGCCCGGAGATACAGGGGTCCGGGTATGGCTACACCTTC TRBD1 - TRBJ1-2 TRBV7-2
CASSLQENQPQHF TGCGCCAGCAGCCTCCAGGAAAATCAGCCCCAGCATTTT - - TRBJ1-5 TRBV4-3